A selection of T cell receptor beta chains follows, all from one sample in a study of T cells in Graves' hyperthyroidism and ophthalmopathy. TCRdb re-analysed the multiplex PCR reads in MiXCR, keeping a single row per CDR3 protein. The profile shows over 400,000 distinct CDR3 sequences, roughly 22% of them singletons. The source material was blood. These TCRs come from a woman between 65 and 79 years old with Graves' ophthalmopathy. CDR3s include the opening cysteine and the closing phenylalanine or tryptophan. The order of the fields is J gene, CDR3 length, clone size, V gene, D gene, CDR3 protein, CDR3 DNA. A D gene is named only where the DNA matches it firmly. Not all rows give a size; the values are once, few, many and, for expanded clones, a class.

j_gene: TRBJ1-6
len: 12
abundance: many
v_gene: TRBV28
d_gene: -
CDR3aa: CATGTGNSPLHF
CDR3nt: TGTGCCACCGGAACAGGGAATTCACCCCTCCACTTT

j_gene: TRBJ2-7
len: 16
abundance: -
v_gene: TRBV5-6
d_gene: TRBD1
CDR3aa: CASSFGPLGQTYEQYF
CDR3nt: TGTGCCAGCAGCTTCGGCCCTTTGGGACAGACCTACGAGCAGTACTTC

j_gene: TRBJ2-4
len: 17
abundance: -
v_gene: TRBV7-9
d_gene: TRBD2
CDR3aa: CASSLGGLAGVRNIQYF
CDR3nt: TGTGCCAGCAGCTTAGGTGGACTAGCGGGAGTTCGGAACATTCAGTACTTC

j_gene: TRBJ2-5
len: 14
abundance: -
v_gene: TRBV11-1
d_gene: TRBD1
CDR3aa: CASSGQGWQETQYF
CDR3nt: TGTGCCAGCAGCGGACAGGGGTGGCAAGAGACCCAGTACTTC

j_gene: TRBJ1-1
len: 12
abundance: -
v_gene: TRBV29-1
d_gene: TRBD1
CDR3aa: CSAQDRRTGAFF
CDR3nt: TGCAGCGCCCAGGACAGGAGGACTGGAGCTTTCTTT

j_gene: TRBJ2-3
len: 14
abundance: many
v_gene: TRBV6-1
d_gene: -
CDR3aa: CASSEQVRADTQYF
CDR3nt: TGTGCCAGCAGTGAACAGGTCCGCGCAGATACGCAGTATTTT

j_gene: TRBJ2-7
len: 14
abundance: once
v_gene: TRBV19
d_gene: -
CDR3aa: CASSRPGLGGEQYF
CDR3nt: TGTGCCAGTAGTAGGCCGGGACTGGGCGGCGAGCAGTACTTC

j_gene: TRBJ2-7
len: 16
abundance: -
v_gene: TRBV10-2
d_gene: -
CDR3aa: CASSDLRGASSYEQYF
CDR3nt: TGCGCCAGCAGTGATCTCAGGGGGGCGAGCTCCTACGAGCAGTACTTC

j_gene: TRBJ2-7
len: 14
abundance: -
v_gene: TRBV20-1
d_gene: -
CDR3aa: CSAGLGPPSYEQYF
CDR3nt: TGCAGTGCAGGCTTAGGGCCTCCCTCCTACGAGCAGTACTTC

j_gene: TRBJ1-1
len: 12
abundance: -
v_gene: TRBV28
d_gene: -
CDR3aa: CASRKSVTEAFF
CDR3nt: TGTGCCAGCAGGAAGTCGGTCACTGAAGCTTTCTTT

j_gene: TRBJ1-1
len: 16
abundance: -
v_gene: TRBV30
d_gene: TRBD1
CDR3aa: CAWSHGTGVMNTEAFF
CDR3nt: TGTGCCTGGAGTCATGGGACAGGGGTTATGAACACTGAAGCTTTCTTT

j_gene: TRBJ1-2
len: 15
abundance: -
v_gene: TRBV28
d_gene: -
CDR3aa: CASSSKAPGNYGYTF
CDR3nt: TGTGCCAGCAGTTCAAAGGCCCCTGGAAACTATGGCTACACCTTC

j_gene: TRBJ2-3
len: 18
abundance: -
v_gene: TRBV20-1
d_gene: TRBD2
CDR3aa: CSAQNARGRARGTDTQYF
CDR3nt: TGCAGTGCTCAGAACGCACGCGGGAGGGCTAGGGGCACAGATACGCAGTATTTT

j_gene: TRBJ2-4
len: 17
abundance: -
v_gene: TRBV7-2
d_gene: TRBD2
CDR3aa: CASSDPAGVGVKNIQYF
CDR3nt: TGTGCCAGCAGCGACCCAGCGGGAGTCGGGGTCAAAAACATTCAGTACTTC

j_gene: TRBJ1-5
len: 15
abundance: -
v_gene: TRBV6-1
d_gene: -
CDR3aa: CASSEAGGRNQPQHF
CDR3nt: TGTGCCAGCAGTGAAGCGGGGGGGAGAAATCAGCCCCAGCATTTT

j_gene: TRBJ2-7
len: 16
abundance: many
v_gene: TRBV13
d_gene: -
CDR3aa: CASSLTGGDGDYEQYF
CDR3nt: TGTGCCAGCAGCTTGACTGGAGGGGATGGGGACTACGAGCAGTACTTC

j_gene: TRBJ1-2
len: 14
abundance: few
v_gene: TRBV30
d_gene: -
CDR3aa: CAWSPRRANYGYTF
CDR3nt: TGTGCCTGGAGTCCCAGAAGAGCTAACTATGGCTACACCTTC

j_gene: TRBJ2-7
len: 13
abundance: -
v_gene: TRBV5-6
d_gene: TRBD1
CDR3aa: CASSFGQGALQYF
CDR3nt: TGTGCCAGCAGCTTCGGGCAGGGGGCGTTGCAGTACTTC

j_gene: TRBJ1-6
len: 14
abundance: -
v_gene: TRBV6-5
d_gene: -
CDR3aa: CASSYPGSNSPLHF
CDR3nt: TGTGCCAGCAGTTATCCGGGGTCTAATTCACCCCTCCACTTT

j_gene: TRBJ1-1
len: 14
abundance: -
v_gene: TRBV5-1
d_gene: -
CDR3aa: CASSLAWKIAEAFF
CDR3nt: TGCGCCAGCAGCTTGGCTTGGAAAATCGCTGAAGCTTTCTTT

j_gene: TRBJ1-2
len: 15
abundance: few
v_gene: TRBV29-1
d_gene: -
CDR3aa: CSVEDRRGGLYGYTF
CDR3nt: TGCAGCGTTGAAGATCGGAGGGGGGGCCTATATGGCTACACCTTC

j_gene: TRBJ2-1
len: 15
abundance: few
v_gene: TRBV3-1
d_gene: -
CDR3aa: CASSQDRRGSDEQFF
CDR3nt: TGTGCCAGCAGCCAAGATCGGAGAGGGTCAGATGAGCAGTTCTTC

j_gene: TRBJ2-6
len: 16
abundance: -
v_gene: TRBV6-4
d_gene: TRBD1
CDR3aa: CASSTGTGSGANVLTF
CDR3nt: TGTGCCAGCAGTACCGGGACAGGGTCCGGGGCCAACGTCCTGACTTTC

j_gene: TRBJ1-6
len: 14
abundance: -
v_gene: TRBV12-3/TRBV12-4
d_gene: -
CDR3aa: CASSFFTGGSPLHF
CDR3nt: TGTGCCAGCAGTTTTTTTACAGGTGGTTCACCCCTCCACTTT